The present TCR beta chain was sequenced within a study of cytomegalovirus exposure and HLA in healthy donors (dated 2017 in TCRdb). About the full investigation: In an earlier analysis of 587 of the donors, about 270 Gb of sequence data and 100 million or so unique TCR beta sequences from roughly 200 million T cells were reported. An early release that covered around 590 HLA-typed donors contained around 300 gigabases of sequencing data and 75 million to 100 million unique TCR sequences. Of the 350 to 400 genotyped donors, over 65% fell in the genetic ancestry cluster associated with self-reported Caucasian donors. The study aimed to test whether cataloging public T cell receptors could reveal signatures of past pathogen exposure. Using immunosequencing, the study profiled T cell repertoires from around 680 subjects and related those repertoires to cytomegalovirus serostatus. Besides the first cohort of roughly 660 subjects, a separate validation cohort made up of 95 to 150 different subjects was used. High-throughput TCR immunosequencing, statistical association of individual TCRs with disease status, and machine learning were combined to predict cytomegalovirus infection status. To study patterns of TCR occurrence, a later analysis re-analyzed previously published TCR beta repertoires from 666 donors and added high-resolution HLA genotyping. Rather than drawing on any new phenotypic data, the later analysis identified candidate immune exposures from TCR beta sequences and the way those sequences occurred across donors. An earlier analysis of fewer than 750 of the donors used high-throughput TCR beta sequencing to judge whether each TCR beta V gene segment behaved as functional or pseudogenic. Donor age, sex, ethnicity and CMV serostatus were compiled together with the repertoire data. A later genetic analysis used genome-wide SNP genotypes for about 55% of the 666 donors, treating that subset as a discovery cohort. Every repertoire in the discovery cohort had been generated on one and the same sequencing platform. HLA typing covered class I and class II loci at four-digit resolution. The number of donors typed differed by locus, with about 629-640 for A, B, C, DRB1 and DQB1, roughly 520 for DQA1, over 600 for DPA1, and around 430 for DPB1. A handful of DR-DQ haplotypes were handled as single units for association and clustering because linkage in the cohort was strong. On average, around 200,000 unique TCR beta nucleotide sequences were sequenced per donor among a few hundred genotyped donors of the cohort, with roughly 18% of those sequences being non-productive.

The junction shows trimming of 4 bases on V and 2 bases on J, and the gene matches do not reach 18 bases of it. Its CDR3 holds 20 amino acids, cysteine through phenylalanine. The sequence is cut down to CDR3 DNA, 60 bases in frame from base 1. Via the germline V gene, CDR1 is SGHVS and CDR2 FQNEAQ. On this clone: No cognate antigen has been identified for it. No base quality information exists; no much larger clone differs at one position.

The cohort comprised some 680 healthy bone marrow donors. All cohort members were sampled while nominally healthy, although unrecorded immune exposures were likely present. The donor was CMV seronegative and was included in the group of 352 seronegative cohort members. Every donor gave a peripheral blood sample, and the peripheral blood mononuclear cells from that sample were used for TCR beta sequencing. The Qiagen DNeasy Blood Extraction Kit was used to extract genomic DNA from the blood cell samples. Study-wide conclusions, independent of this receptor: A further reported finding was that TCR beta sequences accurately predicted the HLA-A and HLA-B alleles for most subjects in the first cohort. In a later analysis, most CMV-associated TCR beta chains were found to appear HLA-restricted, with HLA associations seemingly driven largely by CMV exposure. Over 15 rarely observed V segments, including chromosome 9 orphons, were excluded from the earlier analysis of some 590 of the donors because counts were too low. The study listed 150 to 200 TCR beta chains as associated with cytomegalovirus. Because HLA typing was unavailable for some donors at each locus, only the typed subset was used in association tests. Linkage disequilibrium might explain the correlated functional status among segregating V segments, but an unknown experimental factor could not be excluded. Specific HLA alleles were associated with 15,000 to 20,000 TCR beta sequences at a false discovery rate of 0.05 in a later analysis. According to a later analysis, TCR association rates differed among HLA loci, with DRB1 alleles showing the most associated TCRs and HLA-C alleles showing the fewest. While some public TCRs were present in many individuals, most TCR sequences turned up only very rarely across donors. For the cohort, immune exposure information was limited to CMV serostatus. A group of highly shared sequence variants was considered likely to be a technical artifact of the sequencing pipeline. An earlier analysis of 587 of the donors showed that most TCR beta V segments appeared in productive rearrangements either about 87% or about 30% of the time, which broadly matched IMGT annotations. According to a later genetic analysis, donors in an Asian-associated ancestry cluster had fewer N-insertions in productive TCRs than the approximately 630-donor mean. In both the original and validation cohorts, the classifier was reported to diagnose cytomegalovirus status with high specificity and sensitivity. Sequencing depth was assumed to be roughly uniform across donors in the presence/absence analyses, though that assumption may not hold. Because the 87-base-pair reads could not distinguish some IMGT-functional V segments, including TRBV6-2 and TRBV6-3, those segments were excluded. In a later analysis, HLA-associated TCR beta chains showed more clonal expansion and lower generation probabilities than non-associated chains that were equally common. The cohort was sequenced for TCR beta chains only, and without alpha or paired-chain data the features that could be detected were limited. In a later analysis, several top co-occurrence clusters were reported to appear linked to parvovirus B19, influenza, CMV and Epstein-Barr virus. The authors suggested that the approach could potentially be generalized to other disease states and immunological phenotypes. A later genetic analysis associated a missense DCLRE1C variant with V-gene and J-gene trimming of TCR beta chains, and an independent cohort replicated the association. When HLA alleles, especially DR and DQ, strongly co-occurred, attributing TCR associations to individual alleles was difficult. In vitro tests confirmed that three of the cytomegalovirus-associated TCR beta chains recognize cytomegalovirus antigens.

The library was built by means of the immunoSEQ multiplex PCR assay. A mixture of 60 forward primers for TCR Vbeta segments and 13 reverse primers for TCR Jbeta segments was used in the multiplex PCR. The CDR3 region of rearranged TCR beta genes was amplified from genomic DNA with a multiplex PCR assay. The amplified TCR beta libraries were sequenced on the Illumina HiSeq System as 87-base-pair reads. The paper's processing steps were these. A later analysis tallied around 80 million unique TCR beta chains across the roughly 610 repertoires, and 10 million to 11 million of those chains were shared by two or more donors. Raw reads were error-corrected and collapsed into unique sequences by a nearest-neighbor algorithm in which closely related sequences were merged to remove PCR and sequencing errors. CDR3 sequences were aligned to IMGT reference sequences to assign V, D and J gene segments. For a sequence to be retained, a match of at least six nucleotides was required to both a V gene segment and a J gene segment. A rearrangement was called productive if the CDR3 had no stop codons and remained in frame with V and J, and every other rearrangement was called non-productive. CDR3 was defined by IMGT convention, running from the second conserved V-encoded cysteine to the conserved J-encoded phenylalanine. The earlier analysis of about 610 of the donors excluded sequences that lacked an unambiguous match to a single V gene segment. An earlier analysis of roughly 590 of the donors called V segments functional above 56.7% productive rearrangements and segregating when the between-donor standard deviation exceeded 5%. To diagnose cytomegalovirus status from the catalog of TCR beta chain sequences, a statistical classification framework was built. In a later analysis, TCR nucleotide sequences were compared against IMGT/GENE-DB human TR gene sequences so that V and J genes could be assigned. In a later analysis, CDR3 sequences and most-parsimonious VDJ recombination scenarios were assigned using the TCRdist pipeline. In a later analysis, every TCR beta chain was defined by the combination of its CDR3 amino acid sequence and its V-gene family, and reads without a unique V-gene family were dropped. A later analysis removed 450 to 600 highly shared, low-generation-probability nucleotide sequences to deal with suspected cross-contamination and a sequencing artifact. For each public chain, a later analysis derived a clonal expansion index from normalized ranks of inferred template counts within each repertoire. In a later analysis, generation probabilities were computed using a VDJ recombination model fitted to out-of-frame rearrangements, and the results were checked against IGoR. Hypergeometric tests were used in a later analysis to score TCR-TCR, TCR-HLA and TCR-CMV co-occurrence, with a repertoire-size bias correction applied to the TCR pairs. To estimate false discovery rates, a later analysis permuted the HLA or CMV assignments 20 times. In a later analysis, co-occurring TCRs were grouped using DBSCAN, and TCRdist sequence similarity was added for clustering within HLA-allele-positive subsets. Repertoires with fewer than 30,000 or more than 120,000 public chains were left out of co-occurrence clustering, as were four to six repertoires with anomalous nucleotide sharing. TCRdb took over this immuneACCESS table, retaining in-frame rearrangements with V and J assigned. Such tables are incomplete; in checked studies, under half of the missing clones stem from an unresolved V gene, and the remainder is unexplained. The D gene and trimming were derived from the DNA, and the V and J assignments and clone size from that table. The sample data list over 150,000 clones, and 79% of these were observed just once. Approximately 2% of the sample is held by the ten biggest clonotypes.

The TCR was taken from a man in his forties in good health and CMV-seronegative. The chain uses TRBV7-8 and TRBJ2-1, with TRBD1 identical over 9 junction bases. The material sequenced was PBMCs. The nucleotide sequence reads TGTGCCAGCAGCTCGATCTTAAGCCGTGGACAGGGGCGACCCTACAATGAGCAGTTCTTC. Translation gives CASSSILSRGQGRPYNEQFF.